These 8 T cell receptor beta chains share one sample of origin, sequenced in a study of OX40 agonist ivuxolimab in advanced cancers. Repertoires were generated with immunoSEQ multiplex PCR, while TCRdb's copy carries only in-frame clones and drops some. The sample contains approximately 100,000 clones, around 85% of which appear only once. Material: CD4+ or CD8+ T cells sorted from blood, obtained in a trial of the OX40 agonist ivuxolimab. The receptors stem from an adult with an advanced solid tumor such as melanoma, head and neck, liver or kidney cancer.

J is TRBJ1-1 and V is TRBV15; D ambiguous. The CDR3 has 13 residues. CDR1 LNHNV and CDR2 YYDKDF come from the germline V gene (reference sequence). V dropped 5 bases and J dropped 3 bases, with 10 bases sitting between them. CDR3 residues: CATSPGTYTEAFF. The CDR3 DNA is TGTGCCACCAGCCCGGGCACGTACACTGAAGCTTTCTTT.

The rearrangement joins TRBV9 to TRBJ2-5; the match to TRBD2 covers 10 bases. CDR3 size: 14 residues. The germline V gene encodes CDR1 SGDLS and CDR2 YYNGEE. V was pared by 5 bases and J by 4 bases, with 5 bases of the junction left unmatched. The CDR3 sequence: CASSLRLAGETQYF. In nucleotides, the CDR3 is TGTGCCAGCAGTCTAAGACTAGCGGGAGAGACCCAGTACTTC.

The V gene is TRBV9, the J gene TRBJ2-5; a weak D match, TRBD2 (6 bases). Trimming cost V 6 bases and J 2 bases, with 11 bases left between them. Germline CDR1 SGDLS, CDR2 YYNGEE. CDR3 size: 13 residues. The CDR3 here is CASNRGGQETQYF. Written as DNA, the CDR3 is TGTGCCAGCAATCGGGGAGGACAAGAGACCCAGTACTTC.

This chain uses TRBV7-6 with TRBJ2-1; D is unresolved. Between the trimmed V and J ends, which lost 4 bases and 2 bases, there was a span of 15 bases. This CDR3 is built from 16 residues. Germline CDR1 and CDR2: SGHVS and FNYEAQ. As DNA, the CDR3 is TGTGCCAGCAGCTCCCATGGGGTATCCGCCTACAATGAGCAGTTCTTC. Amino acid sequence: CASSSHGVSAYNEQFF. Looking up the rest from reference TRBV7-6 and TRBJ2-1 gives the full variable domain: GAGVSQSPRYKVTKRGQDVALRCDPISGHVSLYWYRQALGQGPEFLTYFNYEAQQDKSGLPNDRFSAERPEGSISTLTIQRTEQRDSAMYRCASSSHGVSAYNEQFFGPGTRLTVL.

The chain uses TRBV7-8 and TRBJ2-3; D is ambiguous. This CDR3 spans 11 amino acids. Trimming removed 5 bases at V and 5 bases at J, with 5 bases between. Germline-derived CDR1 and CDR2 are SGHVS and FQNEAQ. The CDR3 DNA is TGTGCCAGCAGCACCGGAGATACGCAGTATTTT. Amino acid sequence: CASSTGDTQYF.

Only one count was recorded for this clone. This chain links TRBV13 with TRBJ2-3; no clear D gene. Germline V gene lookup returns CDR1 PRHDT and CDR2 FYEKMQ (reference sequence). The V end lost 0 bases, the J end lost 2 bases, and 9 bases lay between the germline ends. The CDR3 is made up of 15 amino acids. The CDR3 sequence: CASSLGGSITDTQYF. Here the CDR3 DNA reads TGTGCCAGCAGCTTAGGCGGGTCTATCACAGATACGCAGTATTTT.

CDR3 bases: TGTGCCAGCAGTGAATCCGGGCAGCCCCAGCATTTT. Protein sequence: CASSESGQPQHF. The rearrangement uses TRBV25-1 and TRBJ1-5; no clear D. The V end was cut by 1 base, the J end by 7 bases, with 5 bases between. The CDR3 is 12 amino acids. Germline V CDR1 and CDR2: MGHDK, SYGVNS.

V and J are TRBV28 and TRBJ2-4; D call uncertain. Trimming cost V 5 bases and J 1 base, with 12 bases left between them. Germline-derived CDR1 and CDR2 are MDHEN and SYDVKM. The CDR3 is 15 residues long. The CDR3 region is CASSPLHWAKNIQYF. The CDR3 DNA follows: TGTGCCAGCAGTCCACTTCACTGGGCCAAAAACATTCAGTACTTC. The full variable domain, completed using reference TRBV28 and TRBJ2-4, is DVKVTQSSRYLVKRTGEKVFLECVQDMDHENMFWYRQDPGLGLRLIYFSYDVKMKEKGDIPEGYSVSREKKERFSLILESASTNQTSMYLCASSPLHWAKNIQYFGAGTRLSVL.